The entry below describes one T cell receptor beta chain. Its matching antigen is unknown. Deep-level settings were used for running the assay. Using immunoSEQ multiplex PCR, the repertoire was profiled, and TCRdb retains in-frame clones only, with some absent. The data show some 2,100,000 clones, 85% to 95% seen once. The data stem from a study of shared clonotypes between healthy human individuals. Study-wide results and limits: Approximately 5% of naive CD4 clonotypes were shared across a few donors. Clonotypes shared by all four sorted-subset donors had higher generation probabilities than non-shared clonotypes.

Naive CD8 cells, CD45RO-negative and positively selected for CCR7, excluded terminally differentiated effector memory CD45RA+ cells. Trimming took off 7 bases at V and 1 base at J, with 14 bases between the two ends. CDR1 and CDR2 from the germline V gene are MDHEN and SYDVKM. The CDR3 runs to 15 residues. The TCR originated in a man aged 18 to 29 in good health. Some clones in this sample may be carry-over from other donors' samples. The sample was naive CD8+ T cells from PBMCs. The chain recombines TRBV28 with TRBJ2-1; no clear D. Written as DNA, the CDR3 is TGTGCCAGCACCTCCCCCGGAGATTCCTACAATGAGCAGTTCTTC. It yields the protein CASTSPGDSYNEQFF.